Each of the 3 T cell receptor beta chains below was sequenced from the same sample in a study of Graves' ophthalmopathy and Graves' hyperthyroidism. Amplified material comprised TCR beta CDR3 regions derived from RNA transcripts. Second-round multiplex PCR came after a first-round RT-PCR that employed HTBI primers. Using its own MiXCR run on the multiplex PCR reads, TCRdb lists one record per CDR3 protein. There are approximately 210,000 distinct CDR3 sequences in the sample; roughly 21% occur only once, and roughly 39% lies in the top ten. The sample consisted of peripheral blood. All receptors come from a woman between 50 and 59 years old with Graves' ophthalmopathy.

The chain employs TRBV14 and TRBJ2-4, with D possibly matching TRBD2 (5 bases). This CDR3 contains 18 residues. Trimming took 0 bases from V and 0 from J, leaving 15 bases between them. Germline loops: CDR1 SGHDN, CDR2 FVKESK. The CDR3 DNA sequence: TGTGCCAGCAGCCAAGAGGCGGGTCCCATTTTAGCCAAAAACATTCAGTACTTC. Protein sequence: CASSQEAGPILAKNIQYF.

In nucleotides, the CDR3 is TGTGCCACCAGTGTGACAGACTTCTATGGCTACACCTTC. Translated, it gives CATSVTDFYGYTF. The V gene is TRBV24-1, the J gene TRBJ1-2; perhaps TRBD1 as D (5 bases). The CDR3 runs 13 residues. The germline V gene has CDR1 KGHDR and CDR2 SFDVKD. V lost 5 bases and J 4 bases, leaving 10 bases between the germline ends.

This clonotype was counted ten times or more. The V and J genes are TRBV12-3 or TRBV12-4 and TRBJ1-5, with TRBD1 as a possible D gene (5 bases). The CDR3 sequence is 17 residues long. V gave up 8 bases and J gave up 3 bases, with 23 bases separating them. This CDR3 reads CASSPAAGRSYNQPQHF. As DNA, the CDR3 is TGTGCCAGCTCCCCCGCGGCAGGGCGTTCTTACAATCAGCCCCAGCATTTT.